These 9 T cell receptor beta chains came from one sample sequenced in a study of tumor-infiltrating lymphocytes in glioblastoma multiforme. TCRB libraries came from RNA via three nested multiplex PCR rounds. One entry per CDR3 protein results from TCRdb running MiXCR on the multiplex PCR reads. Of approximately 9,300 distinct CDR3 sequences in the sample, about 72% are singletons; the top ten hold approximately 58%. The specimen was brain tumor tissue. The origin of the receptors is a male donor with glioblastoma.

V gene TRBV11-2 combines with J gene TRBJ1-1; D gene ambiguous. CDR1 and CDR2 (germline): SGHAT, FQNNGV. V lost 0 bases and J 0 bases, leaving 2 bases between the germline ends. This CDR3 contains 13 residues. Here the CDR3 DNA reads TGTGCCAGCAGCTTAGAACTGAACACTGAAGCTTTCTTT. Its protein is CASSLELNTEAFF.

This chain links TRBV6-1 with TRBJ1-1; TRBD1 is a possible D gene (6 bases). There are 15 residues in the CDR3. Trimming shortened V by 2 bases and J by 4 bases, and 14 bases separated the two germline ends. Germline V gene sequence: CDR1 MNHNS, CDR2 SASEGT. CDR3 DNA sequence: TGTGCCAGCAGTGAATTTGGGGGCGGGGGCACTGAAGCTTTCTTT. This encodes CASSEFGGGGTEAFF.

In this sample, this clonotype turned up a few times. No conserved phenylalanine or tryptophan is present at the end of the CDR3, so a read error is the likely explanation. The genes are TRBV7-3 and TRBJ1-1, with D perhaps TRBD1 (6 bases). The CDR3 totals 14 residues. V was cut by 2 bases and J by 3 bases, with 10 bases left in between. From germline, CDR1 is SGHTA and CDR2 FQGTGA. Here the CDR3 reads CASSLGGPDTEAFL. In nucleotides, the CDR3 is TGTGCCAGCAGCTTAGGGGGGCCTGACACTGAAGCTTTCTTA.

Of note for this clonotype: One end of the junction varies from germline; a read error may be responsible. This CDR3 is CSVNADSPGYIF. The CDR3, as DNA: TGCAGCGTTAACGCGGACTCCCCTGGCTACATCTTC. The V call is TRBV29-1, the J call TRBJ1-2; D remains ambiguous. The CDR3 totals 12 residues. The germline V gene encodes CDR1 SQVTM and CDR2 ANQGSEA.

Points on this clonotype: The CDR3 does not end in the conserved phenylalanine or tryptophan, so this is likely a read error. The chain links TRBV28 to TRBJ2-7; perhaps TRBD2 as D (7 bases). Germline lookup yields CDR1 MDHEN and CDR2 SYDVKM. Trimming cost V 3 bases and J 1 base, with 16 bases left between them. The CDR3 totals 16 residues. The CDR3 here is CASSFGGAMESYEQYS. CDR3 in DNA: TGTGCCAGCAGTTTTGGGGGGGCGATGGAATCCTACGAGCAGTACTCC.

A remark on this clonotype: One end of the junction varies from germline; a read error may be responsible. The J gene is TRBJ2-1, the V gene TRBV20-1, with 13 positions matching TRBD2. Germline CDR1 is DFQATT and CDR2 is SNEGSKA (reference sequence). This CDR3 comprises 16 residues. The CDR3 protein is CSVNRPGLAGMNEQLF. CDR3 in DNA: TGCAGTGTTAATCGACCGGGACTAGCGGGAATGAATGAGCAGCTCTTC.

Remarks on this clonotype: Since the CDR3 does not end with the conserved phenylalanine or tryptophan, this likely comes from a read error. The V call is TRBV11-2, the J call TRBJ1-1; 7 nucleotides line up with TRBD1. The junction had 9 bases not matched to a gene; V was cut back by 2 bases and J by 3 bases. CDR3 size: 16 residues. Per the germline V gene, CDR1 is SGHAT and CDR2 is FQNNGV. CDR3 coding DNA: TGTGCCAGCAGCTTACTCCAACAGGGGCTGGACACTGAAGCTTTCTCT. As protein: CASSLLQQGLDTEAFS.

Comments on this clonotype: One junction end does not reproduce the germline sequence, and a read error may be involved. The V call is TRBV10-2, the J call TRBJ2-7; D perhaps matches TRBD1 (6 bases). The CDR3 runs 12 residues. Germline CDR1 and CDR2: WSHSY and SAAADI. CDR3 sequence (DNA): TGCGCCAGCAGTGAGTCGATTGGAGACAGGCGCTTC. The encoded protein is CASSESIGDRRF.

This clonotype rates as large. The chain recombines TRBV11-3 with TRBJ2-1; D is unresolved. The CDR3 runs to 12 residues. The V gene's germline CDR1 is SGHNT and CDR2 YENEEA. The V end lost 1 base, the J end lost 8 bases, and 6 bases lay between the germline ends. The CDR3: CASSLVPDEQFF. DNA for the CDR3: TGTGCCAGCAGCTTAGTTCCCGATGAGCAGTTCTTC.